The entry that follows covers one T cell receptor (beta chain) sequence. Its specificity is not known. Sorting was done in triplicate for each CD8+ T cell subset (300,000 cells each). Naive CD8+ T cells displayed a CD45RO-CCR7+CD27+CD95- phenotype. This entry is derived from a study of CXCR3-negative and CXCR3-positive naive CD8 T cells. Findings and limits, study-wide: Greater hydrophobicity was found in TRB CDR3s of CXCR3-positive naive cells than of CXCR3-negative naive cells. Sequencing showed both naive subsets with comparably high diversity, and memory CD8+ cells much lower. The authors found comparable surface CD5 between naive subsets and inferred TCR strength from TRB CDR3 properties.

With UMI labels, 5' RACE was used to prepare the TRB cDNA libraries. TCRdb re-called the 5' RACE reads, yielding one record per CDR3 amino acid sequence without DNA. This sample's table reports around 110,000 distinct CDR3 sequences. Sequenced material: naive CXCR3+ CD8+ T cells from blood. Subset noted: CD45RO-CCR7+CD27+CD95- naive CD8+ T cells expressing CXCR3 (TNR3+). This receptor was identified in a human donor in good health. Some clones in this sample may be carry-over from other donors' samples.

The CDR3 here is CASRQGTDTQYF. This chain links TRBV7-9 with TRBJ2-3. This CDR3 is 12 amino acids long. Germline V gene data show CDR1 as SEHNR and CDR2 as FQNEAQ (reference sequence).